This T cell receptor (beta chain) was documented in a study of patients and donors after allogeneic stem cell transplantation. This CDR3 is built from 16 residues. The V gene end was trimmed by 4 bases and the J gene end by 1 base; junction bases not matched to a gene: 7. Germline V gene lookup returns CDR1 SGDLS and CDR2 YYNGEE. This clonotype has more than one count but fewer than ten. TCRdb re-derived calls from the RT-PCR reads in MiXCR, one entry per CDR3 protein. The sample yields about a million distinct CDR3 sequences, roughly 18% seen once. The receptor comes from a human donor who was either an allogeneic HSCT recipient or a stem cell or donor lymphocyte infusion donor (not recorded which). It is not recorded whose cells these are; they may come from a transplant donor. V gene TRBV9 combines with J gene TRBJ1-3; 8 bases are a match to TRBD1. The source material was blood, either unsorted or a sorted T cell fraction (not recorded which). The CDR3 reads CASSFQGAGSGNTIYF. The CDR3 nucleotides are TGTGCCAGCAGCTTCCAGGGGGCAGGATCTGGAAACACCATATATTTT.